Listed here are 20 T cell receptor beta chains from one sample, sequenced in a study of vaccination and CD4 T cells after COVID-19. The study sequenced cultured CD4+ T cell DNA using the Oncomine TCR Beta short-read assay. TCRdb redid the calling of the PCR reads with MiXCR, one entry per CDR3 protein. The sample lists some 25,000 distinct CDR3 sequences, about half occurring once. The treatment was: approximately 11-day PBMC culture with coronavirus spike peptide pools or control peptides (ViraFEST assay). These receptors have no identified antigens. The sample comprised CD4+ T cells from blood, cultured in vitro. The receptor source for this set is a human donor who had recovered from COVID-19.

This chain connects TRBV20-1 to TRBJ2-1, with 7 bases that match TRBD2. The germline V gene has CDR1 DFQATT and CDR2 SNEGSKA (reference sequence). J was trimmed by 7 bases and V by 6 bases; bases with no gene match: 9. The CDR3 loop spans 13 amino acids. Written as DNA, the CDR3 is TGCAGTGCCCCGCTGGGGGGGACGAATGAGCAGTTCTTC. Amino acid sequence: CSAPLGGTNEQFF.

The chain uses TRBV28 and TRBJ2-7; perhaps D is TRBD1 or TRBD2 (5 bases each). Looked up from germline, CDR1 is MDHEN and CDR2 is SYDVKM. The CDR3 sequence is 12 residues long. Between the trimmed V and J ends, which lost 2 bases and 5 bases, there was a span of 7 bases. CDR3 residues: CASSLGDHEQYF. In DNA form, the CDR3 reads TGTGCCAGCAGTTTAGGGGACCACGAGCAGTACTTC.

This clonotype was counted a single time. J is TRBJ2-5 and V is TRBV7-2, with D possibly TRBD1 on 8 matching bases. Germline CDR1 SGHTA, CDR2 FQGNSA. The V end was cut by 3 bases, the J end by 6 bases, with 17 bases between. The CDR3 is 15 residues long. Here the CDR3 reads CASSFTGGDWQTQYF. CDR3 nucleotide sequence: TGTGCCAGCAGCTTCACAGGGGGGGATTGGCAGACCCAGTACTTC.

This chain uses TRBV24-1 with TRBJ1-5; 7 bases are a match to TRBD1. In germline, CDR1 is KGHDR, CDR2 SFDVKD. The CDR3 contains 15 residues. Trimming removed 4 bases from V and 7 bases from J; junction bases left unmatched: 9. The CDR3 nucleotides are TGTGCCACCAGTGACTCCTTGACAGGGCTGCAGCCCCAGCATTTT. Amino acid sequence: CATSDSLTGLQPQHF.

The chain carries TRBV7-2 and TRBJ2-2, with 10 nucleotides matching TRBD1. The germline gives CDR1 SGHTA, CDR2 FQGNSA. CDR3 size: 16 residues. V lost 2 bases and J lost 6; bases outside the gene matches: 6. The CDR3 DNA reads TGTGCCAGCAGCTTATGGAGACAGGGGGCCGCCGGGGAGCTGTTTTTT. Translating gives CASSLWRQGAAGELFF.

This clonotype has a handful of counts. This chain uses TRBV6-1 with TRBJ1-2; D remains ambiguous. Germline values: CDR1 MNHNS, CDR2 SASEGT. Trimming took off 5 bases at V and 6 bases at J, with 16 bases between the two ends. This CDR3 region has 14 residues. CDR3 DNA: TGTGCCAGCAGTCGGTTGCCCTCAGCGAATGGCTACACCTTC. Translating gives CASSRLPSANGYTF.

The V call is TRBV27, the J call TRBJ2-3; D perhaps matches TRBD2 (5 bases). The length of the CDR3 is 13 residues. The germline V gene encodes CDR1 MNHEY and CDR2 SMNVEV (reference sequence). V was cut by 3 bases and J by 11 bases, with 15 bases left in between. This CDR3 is CASSFEGRGGQYF. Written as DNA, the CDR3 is TGTGCCAGCAGTTTCGAGGGTCGAGGTGGGCAGTATTTT.

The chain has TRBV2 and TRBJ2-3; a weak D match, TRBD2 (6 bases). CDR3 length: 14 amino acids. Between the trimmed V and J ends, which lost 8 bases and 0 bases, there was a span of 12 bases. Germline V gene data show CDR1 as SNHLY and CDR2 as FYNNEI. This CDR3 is CASAGRSSTDTQYF. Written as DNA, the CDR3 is TGTGCCAGCGCGGGGCGCTCTAGCACAGATACGCAGTATTTT.

The CDR3 sequence is CASSTNGQGEGGYTF. In DNA, the CDR3 is TGTGCCAGTAGTACCAACGGACAGGGAGAAGGTGGCTACACCTTC. The chain couples TRBV19 to TRBJ1-2; 8 nucleotides agree with TRBD1. The V gene end was trimmed by 4 bases and the J gene end by 7 bases; junction bases not matched to a gene: 11. CDR3 length: 15 amino acids. Germline loops: CDR1 LNHDA, CDR2 SQIVND (reference sequence).

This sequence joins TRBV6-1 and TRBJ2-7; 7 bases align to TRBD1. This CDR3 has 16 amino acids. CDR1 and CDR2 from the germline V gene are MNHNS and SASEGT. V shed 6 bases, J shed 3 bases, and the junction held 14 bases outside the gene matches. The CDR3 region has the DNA TGTGCCAGCAGACCCGGGACAGCCCGGAAACTCTACGAGCAGTACTTC. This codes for CASRPGTARKLYEQYF.

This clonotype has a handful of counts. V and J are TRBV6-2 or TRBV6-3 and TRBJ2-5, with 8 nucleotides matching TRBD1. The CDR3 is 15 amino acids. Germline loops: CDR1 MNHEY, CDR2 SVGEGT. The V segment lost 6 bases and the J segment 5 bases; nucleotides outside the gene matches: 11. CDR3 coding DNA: TGTGCCAGCAGCTCCGGGACAGGAGTAGAGGAGACCCAGTACTTC. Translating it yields CASSSGTGVEETQYF.

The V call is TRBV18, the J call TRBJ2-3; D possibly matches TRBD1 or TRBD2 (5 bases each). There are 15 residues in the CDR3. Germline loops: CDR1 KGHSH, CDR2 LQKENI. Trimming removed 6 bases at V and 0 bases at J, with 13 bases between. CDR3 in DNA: TGTGCCAGCTCTCGCCGGGACCTAAGCACAGATACGCAGTATTTT. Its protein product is CASSRRDLSTDTQYF.

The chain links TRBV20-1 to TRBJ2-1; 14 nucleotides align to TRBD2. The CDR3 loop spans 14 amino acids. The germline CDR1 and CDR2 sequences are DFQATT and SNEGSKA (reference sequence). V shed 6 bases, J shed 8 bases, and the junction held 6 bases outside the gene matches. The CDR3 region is CSALTSGRAYEQFF. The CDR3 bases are TGCAGTGCGCTGACTAGCGGGAGGGCCTATGAGCAGTTCTTC.

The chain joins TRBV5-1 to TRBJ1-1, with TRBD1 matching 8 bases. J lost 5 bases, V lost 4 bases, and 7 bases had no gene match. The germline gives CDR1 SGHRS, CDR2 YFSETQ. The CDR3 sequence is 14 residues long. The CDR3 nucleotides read TGCGCCAGCAGCGCCGGACAGGGAGGGACTGAAGCTTTCTTT. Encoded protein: CASSAGQGGTEAFF.

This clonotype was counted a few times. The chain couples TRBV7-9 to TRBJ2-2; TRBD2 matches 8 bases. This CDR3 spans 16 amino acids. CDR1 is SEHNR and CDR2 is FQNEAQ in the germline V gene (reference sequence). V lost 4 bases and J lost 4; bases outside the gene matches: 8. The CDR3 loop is CASSSHSGVFTGELFF. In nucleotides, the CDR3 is TGTGCCAGCAGCTCGCATAGCGGGGTATTCACCGGGGAGCTGTTTTTT.

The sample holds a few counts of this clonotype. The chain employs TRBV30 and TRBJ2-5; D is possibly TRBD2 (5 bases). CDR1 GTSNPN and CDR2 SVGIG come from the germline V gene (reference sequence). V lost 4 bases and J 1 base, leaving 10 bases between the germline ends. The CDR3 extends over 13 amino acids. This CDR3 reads CAWNGRGQETQYF. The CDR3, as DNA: TGTGCCTGGAACGGACGGGGCCAAGAGACCCAGTACTTC.

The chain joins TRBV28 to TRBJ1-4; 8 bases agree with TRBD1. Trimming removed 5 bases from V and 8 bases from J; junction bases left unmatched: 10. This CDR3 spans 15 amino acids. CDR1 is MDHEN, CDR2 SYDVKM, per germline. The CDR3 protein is CASSTNDRGGEKLFF. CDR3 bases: TGTGCCAGCAGTACTAACGACAGGGGAGGAGAAAAACTGTTTTTT.

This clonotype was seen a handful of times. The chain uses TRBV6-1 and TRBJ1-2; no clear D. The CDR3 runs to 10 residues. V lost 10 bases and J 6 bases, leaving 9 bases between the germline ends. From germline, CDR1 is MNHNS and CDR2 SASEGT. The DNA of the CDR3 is TGTGCCACCGAGGGAAATGGCTACACCTTC. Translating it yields CATEGNGYTF.

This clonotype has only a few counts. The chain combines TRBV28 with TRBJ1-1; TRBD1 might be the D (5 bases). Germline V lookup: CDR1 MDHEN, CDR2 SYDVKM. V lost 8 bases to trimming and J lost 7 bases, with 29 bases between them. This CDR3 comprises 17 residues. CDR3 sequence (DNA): TGTGCCAGCCGACGGGGGAGCGGGGGTCGGGGGATAGGTGAAGCTTTCTTT. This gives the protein CASRRGSGGRGIGEAFF.

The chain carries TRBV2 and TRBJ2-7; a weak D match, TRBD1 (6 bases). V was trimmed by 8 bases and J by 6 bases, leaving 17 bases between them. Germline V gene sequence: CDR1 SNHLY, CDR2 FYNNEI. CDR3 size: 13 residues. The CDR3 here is CASPEQGGCEQYF. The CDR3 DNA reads TGTGCCAGCCCAGAACAGGGCGGGTGCGAGCAGTACTTC.